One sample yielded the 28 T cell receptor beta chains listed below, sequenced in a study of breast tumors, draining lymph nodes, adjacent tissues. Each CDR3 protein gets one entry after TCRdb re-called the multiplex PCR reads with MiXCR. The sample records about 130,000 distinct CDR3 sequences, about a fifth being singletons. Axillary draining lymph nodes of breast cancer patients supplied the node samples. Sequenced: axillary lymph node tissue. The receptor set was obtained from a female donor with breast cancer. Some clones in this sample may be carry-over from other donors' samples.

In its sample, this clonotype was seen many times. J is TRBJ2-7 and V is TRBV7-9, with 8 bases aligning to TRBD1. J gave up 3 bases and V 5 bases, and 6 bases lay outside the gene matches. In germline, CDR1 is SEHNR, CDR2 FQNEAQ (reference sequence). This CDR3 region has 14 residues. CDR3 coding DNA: TGTGCCAGCAGCACTGGGACAGGCCACTACGAGCAGTACTTC. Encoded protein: CASSTGTGHYEQYF.

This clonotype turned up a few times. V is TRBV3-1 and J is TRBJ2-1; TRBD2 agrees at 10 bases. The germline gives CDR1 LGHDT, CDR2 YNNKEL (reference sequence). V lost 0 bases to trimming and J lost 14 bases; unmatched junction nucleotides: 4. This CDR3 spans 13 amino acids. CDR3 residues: CASSQDSSGSEFF. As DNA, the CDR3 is TGTGCCAGCAGCCAAGATTCTAGCGGGAGTGAGTTCTTC.

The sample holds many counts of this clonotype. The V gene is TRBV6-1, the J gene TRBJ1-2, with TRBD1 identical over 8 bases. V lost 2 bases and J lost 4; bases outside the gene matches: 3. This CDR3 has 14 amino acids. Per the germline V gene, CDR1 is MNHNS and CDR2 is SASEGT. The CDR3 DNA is TGTGCCAGCAGTGAACCCACAGGGGGCTATGGCTACACCTTC. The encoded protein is CASSEPTGGYGYTF.

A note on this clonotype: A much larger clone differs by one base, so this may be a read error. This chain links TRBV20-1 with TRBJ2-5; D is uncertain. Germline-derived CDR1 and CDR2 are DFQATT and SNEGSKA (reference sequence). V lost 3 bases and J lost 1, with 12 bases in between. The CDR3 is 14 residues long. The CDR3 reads CSARLPVSQETQYF. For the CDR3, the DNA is TGCAGTGCTAGGCTTCCAGTCTCCCAAGAGACCCAGTACTTC.

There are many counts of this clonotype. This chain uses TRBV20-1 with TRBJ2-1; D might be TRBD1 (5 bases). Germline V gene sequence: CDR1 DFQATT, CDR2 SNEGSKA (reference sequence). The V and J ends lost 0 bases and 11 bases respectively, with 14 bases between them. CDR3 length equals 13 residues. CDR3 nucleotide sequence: TGCAGTGCTAGAGATCTTTCAGGGCTTCAGCAGTTCTTC. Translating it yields CSARDLSGLQQFF.

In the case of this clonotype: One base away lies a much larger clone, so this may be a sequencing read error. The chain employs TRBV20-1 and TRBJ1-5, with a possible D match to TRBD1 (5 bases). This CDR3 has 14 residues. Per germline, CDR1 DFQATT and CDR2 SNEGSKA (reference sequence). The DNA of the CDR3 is TGCGGTGCTGCGGTGGGGGGAGCGGAACAGCCCCAGCATTTT. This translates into CGAAVGGAEQPQHF.

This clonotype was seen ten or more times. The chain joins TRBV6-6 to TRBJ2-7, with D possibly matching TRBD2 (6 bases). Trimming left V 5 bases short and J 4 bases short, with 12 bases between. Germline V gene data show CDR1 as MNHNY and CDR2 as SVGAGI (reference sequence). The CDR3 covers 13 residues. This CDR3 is CASSLPGEYEQYF. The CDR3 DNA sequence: TGTGCCAGCAGTCTCCCGGGAGAGTACGAGCAGTACTTC.

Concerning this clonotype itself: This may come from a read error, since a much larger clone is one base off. CDR3 residues: CASSWQGRETQYF. As DNA, the CDR3 is TGTGCCAGCAGCTGGCAGGGGCGAGAGACCCAGTACTTC. This chain connects TRBV7-2 to TRBJ2-5, with TRBD1 as a possible D gene (6 bases). The CDR3 totals 13 residues. V was cut by 4 bases and J by 4 bases, with 10 bases left in between. The V gene's germline CDR1 is SGHTA and CDR2 FQGNSA.

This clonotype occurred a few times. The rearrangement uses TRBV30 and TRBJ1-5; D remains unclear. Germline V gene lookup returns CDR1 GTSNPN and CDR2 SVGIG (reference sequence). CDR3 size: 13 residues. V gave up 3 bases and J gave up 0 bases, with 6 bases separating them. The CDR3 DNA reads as TGTGCCTGGAGCTCAAATAGCAATCAGCCCCAGCATTTT. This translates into CAWSSNSNQPQHF.

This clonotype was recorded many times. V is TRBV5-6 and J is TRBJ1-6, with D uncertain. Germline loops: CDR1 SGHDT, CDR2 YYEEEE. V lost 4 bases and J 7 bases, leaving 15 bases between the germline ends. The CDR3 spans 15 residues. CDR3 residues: CASSPSHGMNSPLHF. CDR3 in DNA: TGTGCCAGCAGCCCCTCCCACGGTATGAATTCACCCCTCCACTTT. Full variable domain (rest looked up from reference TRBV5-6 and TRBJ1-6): DAGVTQSPTHLIKTRGQQVTLRCSPKSGHDTVSWYQQALGQGPQFIFQYYEEEERQRGNFPDRFSGHQFPNYSSELNVNALLLGDSALYLCASSPSHGMNSPLHFGNGTRLTVT.

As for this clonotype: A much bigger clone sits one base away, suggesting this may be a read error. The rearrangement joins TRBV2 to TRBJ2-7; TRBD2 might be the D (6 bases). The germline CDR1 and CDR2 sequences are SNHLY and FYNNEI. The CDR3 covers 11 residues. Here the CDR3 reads CTSSDGGLEYF. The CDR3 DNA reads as TGTACCAGCAGTGATGGAGGGTTGGAGTACTTC.

CDR3 bases: TGCGCCAGCAGCTCGGGCCTACAGGGAGGAGAGACCCAGTACTTC. Translation: CASSSGLQGGETQYF. The chain has TRBV5-1 and TRBJ2-5; D may match TRBD1 or TRBD2 (6 bases each). This CDR3 has 15 residues. The ends were cut back, 3 bases at V and 4 bases at J, with 16 bases in the middle. Per the germline V gene, CDR1 is SGHRS and CDR2 is YFSETQ. The entire variable domain, with the rest obtained from reference TRBV5-1 and TRBJ2-5, is as follows: KAGVTQTPRYLIKTRGQQVTLSCSPISGHRSVSWYQQTPGQGLQFLFEYFSETQRNKGNFPGRFSGRQFSNSRSEMNVSTLELGDSALYLCASSSGLQGGETQYFGPGTRLLVL.

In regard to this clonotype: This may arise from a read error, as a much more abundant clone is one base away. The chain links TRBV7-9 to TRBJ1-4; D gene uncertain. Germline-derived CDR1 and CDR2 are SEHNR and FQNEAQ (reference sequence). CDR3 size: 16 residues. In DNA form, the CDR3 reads TGTGCCAGCAGCTTAGTTCAATTAGGGTTTCATGAAAAACCGTTTTTT. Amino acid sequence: CASSLVQLGFHEKPFF.

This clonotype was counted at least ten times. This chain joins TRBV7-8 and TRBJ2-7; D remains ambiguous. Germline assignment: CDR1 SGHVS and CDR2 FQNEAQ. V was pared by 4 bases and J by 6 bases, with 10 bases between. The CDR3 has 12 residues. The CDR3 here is CASSSVVGEQYF. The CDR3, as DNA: TGTGCCAGCAGCTCCGTAGTAGGCGAGCAGTACTTC.

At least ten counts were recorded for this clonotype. The CDR3 region is CAGTSGATDTQYF. CDR3 bases: TGTGCCGGGACTAGCGGGGCTACAGATACGCAGTATTTT. The chain joins TRBV30 to TRBJ2-3; the match to TRBD2 covers 13 bases. The germline CDR1 and CDR2 sequences are GTSNPN and SVGIG (reference sequence). The CDR3 sequence is 13 residues long. The junction had 2 bases not matched to a gene; V was cut back by 8 bases and J by 3 bases.

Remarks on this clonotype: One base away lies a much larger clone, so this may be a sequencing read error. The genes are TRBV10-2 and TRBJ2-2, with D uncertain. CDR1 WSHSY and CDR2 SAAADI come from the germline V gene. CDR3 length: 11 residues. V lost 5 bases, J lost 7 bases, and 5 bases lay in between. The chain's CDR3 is CASSKFGELFF. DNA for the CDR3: TGCGCCAGCAGTAAGTTCGGGGAGCTGTTTTTT.

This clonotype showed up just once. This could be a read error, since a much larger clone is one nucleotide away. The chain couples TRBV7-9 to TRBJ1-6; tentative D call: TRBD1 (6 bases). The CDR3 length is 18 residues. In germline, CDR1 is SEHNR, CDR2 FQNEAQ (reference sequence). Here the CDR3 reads CASSLWGGRADYFSPVHF. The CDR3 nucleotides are TGTGCCAGCAGCCTCTGGGGGGGCCGGGCTGATTACTTTTCACCCGTCCACTTT.

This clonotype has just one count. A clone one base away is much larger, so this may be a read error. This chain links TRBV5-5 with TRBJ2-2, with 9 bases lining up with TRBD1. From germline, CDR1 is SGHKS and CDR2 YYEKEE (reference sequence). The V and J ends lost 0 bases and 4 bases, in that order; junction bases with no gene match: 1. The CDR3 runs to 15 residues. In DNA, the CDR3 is TGTGCCAGCAGCTTGGTGACAGGGGGCACCGGGGAGCTGTTTTTT. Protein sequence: CASSLVTGGTGELFF.

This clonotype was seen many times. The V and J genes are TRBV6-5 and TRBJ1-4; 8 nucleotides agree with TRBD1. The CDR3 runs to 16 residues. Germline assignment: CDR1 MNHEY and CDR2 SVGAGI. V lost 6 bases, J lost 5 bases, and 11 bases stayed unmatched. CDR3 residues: CASRPIGQGGNEKLFF. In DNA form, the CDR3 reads TGTGCCAGCAGGCCTATCGGACAGGGCGGAAATGAAAAACTGTTTTTT.

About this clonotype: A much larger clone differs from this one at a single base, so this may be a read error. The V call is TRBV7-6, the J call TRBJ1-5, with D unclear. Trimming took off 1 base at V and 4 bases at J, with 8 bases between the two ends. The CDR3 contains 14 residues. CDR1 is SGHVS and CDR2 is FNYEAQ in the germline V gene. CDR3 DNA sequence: TGTGCCAGCAGCTTAGAGGACTCTAATCAGCCCCAGCATTTT. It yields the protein CASSLEDSNQPQHF.

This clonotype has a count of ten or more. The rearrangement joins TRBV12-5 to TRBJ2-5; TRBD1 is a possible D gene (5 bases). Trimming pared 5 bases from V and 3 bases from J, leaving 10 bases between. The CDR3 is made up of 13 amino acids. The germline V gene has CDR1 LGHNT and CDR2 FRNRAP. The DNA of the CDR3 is TGTGCTAGTGGTGCCCTGACAGAAGAGACCCAGTACTTC. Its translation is CASGALTEETQYF.

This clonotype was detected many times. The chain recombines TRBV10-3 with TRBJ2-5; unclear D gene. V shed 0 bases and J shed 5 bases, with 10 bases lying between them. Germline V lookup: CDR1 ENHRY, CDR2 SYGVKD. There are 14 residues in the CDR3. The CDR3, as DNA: TGTGCCATCAGTGAGTCAGAAGGGTTGGAGACCCAGTACTTC. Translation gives CAISESEGLETQYF.

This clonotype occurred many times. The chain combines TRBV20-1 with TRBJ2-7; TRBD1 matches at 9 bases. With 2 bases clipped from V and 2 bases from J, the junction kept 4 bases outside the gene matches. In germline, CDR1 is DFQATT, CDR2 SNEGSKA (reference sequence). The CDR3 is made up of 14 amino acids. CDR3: CSARPGQGAYEQYF. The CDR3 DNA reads TGCAGTGCTAGACCGGGACAGGGCGCCTACGAGCAGTACTTC.

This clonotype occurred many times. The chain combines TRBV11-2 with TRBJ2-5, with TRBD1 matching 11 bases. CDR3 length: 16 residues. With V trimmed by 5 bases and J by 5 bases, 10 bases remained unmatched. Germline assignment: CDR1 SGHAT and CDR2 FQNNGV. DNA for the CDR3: TGTGCCAGCAGCATAACCCGGACAGGGGGCATCGAGACCCAGTACTTC. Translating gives CASSITRTGGIETQYF.

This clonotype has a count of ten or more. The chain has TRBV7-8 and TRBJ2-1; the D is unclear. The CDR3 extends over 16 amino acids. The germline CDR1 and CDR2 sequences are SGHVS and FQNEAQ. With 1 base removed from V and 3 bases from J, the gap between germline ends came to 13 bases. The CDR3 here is CASSLGFSRHYNEQFF. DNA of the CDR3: TGTGCCAGCAGCTTAGGGTTCAGCCGACACTACAATGAGCAGTTCTTC.

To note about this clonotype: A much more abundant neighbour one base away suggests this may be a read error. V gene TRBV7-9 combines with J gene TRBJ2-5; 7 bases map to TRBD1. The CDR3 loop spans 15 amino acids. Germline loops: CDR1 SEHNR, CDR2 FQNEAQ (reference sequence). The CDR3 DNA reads TGTGCCAGCAGCGCCCGGGACAGATCCCAAGAGACCCAGCACTTC. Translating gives CASSARDRSQETQHF.

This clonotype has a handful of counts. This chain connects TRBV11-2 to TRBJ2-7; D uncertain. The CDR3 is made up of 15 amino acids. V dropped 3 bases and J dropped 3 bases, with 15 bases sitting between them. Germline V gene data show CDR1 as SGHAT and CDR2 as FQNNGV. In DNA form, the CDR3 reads TGTGCCAGCAGCTTGAGATTTACAGAATTCTACGAGCAGTACTTC. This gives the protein CASSLRFTEFYEQYF.

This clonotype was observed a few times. The CDR3 reads CASSLYRSGGNQPQHF. The CDR3 coding sequence is TGTGCCAGCAGTTTATATAGATCCGGAGGCAATCAGCCCCAGCATTTT. The chain is built from TRBV28 and TRBJ1-5; D not resolved. The CDR3 loop spans 16 amino acids. The germline V and J ends were trimmed by 1 base and 2 bases, with 12 bases remaining between them. CDR1 MDHEN and CDR2 SYDVKM come from the germline V gene.